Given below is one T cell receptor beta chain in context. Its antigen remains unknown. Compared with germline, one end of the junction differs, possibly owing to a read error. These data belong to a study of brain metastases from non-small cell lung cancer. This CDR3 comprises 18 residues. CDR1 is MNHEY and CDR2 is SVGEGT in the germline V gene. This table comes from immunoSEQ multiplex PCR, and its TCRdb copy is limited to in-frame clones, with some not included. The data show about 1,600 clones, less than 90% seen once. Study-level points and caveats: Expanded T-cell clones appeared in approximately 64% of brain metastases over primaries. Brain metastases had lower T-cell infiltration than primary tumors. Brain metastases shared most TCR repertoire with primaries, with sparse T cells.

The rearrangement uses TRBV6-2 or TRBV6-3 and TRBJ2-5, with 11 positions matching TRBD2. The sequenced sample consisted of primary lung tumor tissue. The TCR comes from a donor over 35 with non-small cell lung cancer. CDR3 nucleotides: TGTGCCAACAGTTACTCTAGAGTAGCGGGGGGGAAACAAGAGACCCAGTACTTC. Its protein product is CANSYSRVAGGKQETQYF.